The 26 T cell receptor beta chains below come from one sample, sequenced in a study of blood T cell repertoires in COVID-19. Assay used: immunoSEQ multiplex PCR; TCRdb lists only in-frame clones, some missing. This table has approximately 240,000 clones, approximately 86% appearing once. The specimen sequenced was peripheral blood. The receptors were gathered from a human donor in a cohort sampled during active COVID-19.

V gene TRBV15 combines with J gene TRBJ1-6; 8 bases are a match to TRBD1. This CDR3 has 16 amino acids. The germline gives CDR1 LNHNV, CDR2 YYDKDF (reference sequence). V gave up 2 bases and J gave up 8 bases; unmatched junction bases: 8. The CDR3 sequence is CATSRRLSGGDSPLHF. CDR3 in DNA: TGTGCCACCAGCAGAAGACTATCAGGGGGCGATTCACCCCTCCACTTT. Based on the CDR3 plus reference TRBV15 and TRBJ1-6, the full variable domain is DAMVIQNPRYQVTQFGKPVTLSCSQTLNHNVMYWYQQKSSQAPKLLFHYYDKDFNNEADTPDNFQSRRPNTSFCFLDIRSPGLGDTAMYLCATSRRLSGGDSPLHFGNGTRLTVT.

This clone is a singleton in its sample. V is TRBV28 and J is TRBJ2-7; D unclear. The CDR3 is 12 residues long. The ends were cut back, 7 bases at V and 6 bases at J, with 13 bases in the middle. The germline V gene encodes CDR1 MDHEN and CDR2 SYDVKM. CDR3 amino acids: CASTVSGGEQYF. The DNA for the CDR3 is TGTGCCAGCACCGTATCCGGTGGCGAGCAGTACTTC.

This clone was counted between two and nine times. J is TRBJ1-6 and V is TRBV19; TRBD1 matches 9 bases. V was pared by 4 bases and J by 0 bases, with 13 bases of the junction left unmatched. The germline V gene has CDR1 LNHDA and CDR2 SQIVND (reference sequence). The CDR3 runs to 20 residues. CDR3 loop: CASSTRPGQGLSSYNSPLHF. In DNA form, the CDR3 reads TGTGCCAGTAGTACGAGACCGGGACAGGGCCTGAGCTCCTATAATTCACCCCTCCACTTT.

J is TRBJ1-2 and V is TRBV14, with D unclear. Trimming took off 2 bases at V and 4 bases at J, with 11 bases between the two ends. The CDR3 totals 14 residues. Germline values: CDR1 SGHDN, CDR2 FVKESK. CDR3 sequence: CASSQNAGVYGYTF. CDR3 DNA sequence: TGTGCCAGCAGCCAAAACGCAGGTGTCTATGGCTACACCTTC. Based on the CDR3 plus reference TRBV14 and TRBJ1-2, the full variable domain is EAGVTQFPSHSVIEKGQTVTLRCDPISGHDNLYWYRRVMGKEIKFLLHFVKESKQDESGMPNNRFLAERTGGTYSTLKVQPAELEDSGVYFCASSQNAGVYGYTFGSGTRLTVV.

The V and J genes are TRBV5-4 and TRBJ2-5, with a tentative D call TRBD2 (6 bases). The CDR3 loop spans 15 amino acids. The ends were cut back, 2 bases at V and 3 bases at J, with 14 bases in the middle. Germline values: CDR1 SGHNT, CDR2 YYREEE (reference sequence). The CDR3 DNA is TGTGCCAGCAGCTTTGGCTCTCCTAGCGAAGAGACCCAGTACTTC. Its protein is CASSFGSPSEETQYF.

The chain couples TRBV18 to TRBJ1-3; D gene uncertain. The CDR3 covers 17 residues. Between the trimmed V and J ends, which lost 2 bases and 4 bases, there was a span of 18 bases. Germline loops: CDR1 KGHSH, CDR2 LQKENI. The CDR3 protein is CASSPAYRGSLGNTIYF. In DNA, the CDR3 is TGTGCCAGCTCACCAGCGTATCGTGGGAGCCTCGGAAACACCATATATTTT.

CDR3 loop: CASSYSGQLNTEAFF. CDR3 bases: TGTGCCAGCAGTTACAGTGGCCAGTTGAACACTGAAGCTTTCTTT. The rearrangement joins TRBV6-6 to TRBJ1-1, with D hard to call. Trimming shortened V by 2 bases and J by 0 bases, and 10 bases separated the two germline ends. The CDR3 is 15 amino acids. In germline, CDR1 is MNHNY, CDR2 SVGAGI (reference sequence).

This sequence joins TRBV7-9 and TRBJ2-3, with 8 bases aligning to TRBD1. This CDR3 is built from 15 residues. Per the germline V gene, CDR1 is SEHNR and CDR2 is FQNEAQ (reference sequence). Trimming removed 5 bases from V and 0 bases from J; junction bases left unmatched: 4. The CDR3 DNA follows: TGTGCCAGCAGCCGTACAGGGGGGAGCACAGATACGCAGTATTTT. Protein product: CASSRTGGSTDTQYF.

The chain links TRBV5-1 to TRBJ2-2; TRBD2 might be the D (6 bases). In germline, CDR1 is SGHRS, CDR2 YFSETQ. V lost 5 bases and J lost 3, with 17 bases in between. The CDR3 contains 16 residues. The CDR3 nucleotides read TGCGCCAGCAGTTATGCTACATCGGGAGACACCGGGGAGCTGTTTTTT. Encoded protein: CASSYATSGDTGELFF.

The V call is TRBV5-5, the J call TRBJ2-7; 7 nucleotides match TRBD1. The CDR3 is made up of 14 amino acids. Trimming cost V 4 bases and J 4 bases; bases outside gene matches: 8. Germline V gene data show CDR1 as SGHKS and CDR2 as YYEKEE (reference sequence). In DNA, the CDR3 is TGTGCCAGCAGCCCTACAGGGGTCGGGTACGAGCAGTACTTC. This encodes CASSPTGVGYEQYF.

CDR3 amino acids: CATSDTRYSNQPQHF. DNA for the CDR3: TGTGCCACCAGTGATACACGATATAGCAATCAGCCCCAGCATTTT. The genes are TRBV24-1 and TRBJ1-5; no clear D gene. Germline-derived CDR1 and CDR2 are KGHDR and SFDVKD. Trimming removed 3 bases from V and 0 bases from J, with 8 bases in between. This CDR3 is built from 15 residues.

The V gene is TRBV2, the J gene TRBJ2-5; unclear D gene. Per germline, CDR1 SNHLY and CDR2 FYNNEI. The CDR3 length is 14 residues. V was shortened by 5 bases and J by 0 bases, with 10 bases between the two germline ends. CDR3 nucleotides: TGTGCCAGCAGTAACACTAAATACCAAGAGACCCAGTACTTC. It encodes CASSNTKYQETQYF.

CDR3 coding DNA: TGTGCCAGCAGTTTTTTTTCTGGCGGGAGAGGGGCAGATACGCAGTATTTT. Amino acids: CASSFFSGGRGADTQYF. This chain uses TRBV28 with TRBJ2-3; 7 positions match TRBD2. The V segment lost 3 bases and the J segment 4 bases; nucleotides outside the gene matches: 13. CDR3 length: 17 amino acids. Per germline, CDR1 MDHEN and CDR2 SYDVKM.

The chain has TRBV4-1 and TRBJ2-3; possibly TRBD2 for D (6 bases). The CDR3 covers 15 residues. The V end was cut by 4 bases, the J end by 2 bases, with 13 bases between. CDR1 MGHRA and CDR2 YSYEKL come from the germline V gene. CDR3 protein: CASSPIGGDTDTQYF. In DNA form, the CDR3 reads TGCGCCAGCAGCCCCATAGGCGGGGACACAGATACGCAGTATTTT.

Written as DNA, the CDR3 is TGTGCCAGCAGCGTAGAGGTGGGCTTCTATGGCTACACCTTC. This encodes CASSVEVGFYGYTF. J is TRBJ1-2 and V is TRBV9; D remains ambiguous. Germline CDR1 reads SGDLS; CDR2 reads YYNGEE. The CDR3 sequence is 14 residues long. Trimming stripped 0 bases from V and 4 bases from J, with 10 bases between.

The chain carries TRBV6-5 and TRBJ1-6, with D perhaps matching TRBD1 (5 bases). This CDR3 has 14 residues. CDR1 and CDR2 from the germline V gene are MNHEY and SVGAGI. Trimming cost V 9 bases and J 3 bases, with 12 bases left between them. In DNA, the CDR3 is TGTGCCAGTAGGGTCGACAGCTATAATTCACCCCTCCACTTT. Translation: CASRVDSYNSPLHF.

This chain joins TRBV5-5 and TRBJ1-5, with D perhaps TRBD1 (5 bases). The V end lost 0 bases, the J end lost 4 bases, and 11 bases lay between the germline ends. The V gene's germline CDR1 is SGHKS and CDR2 YYEKEE (reference sequence). This CDR3 region has 15 residues. The DNA for the CDR3 is TGTGCCAGCAGCTTGGAGCCAGGGTATAATCAGCCCCAGCATTTT. It translates to CASSLEPGYNQPQHF.

The chain has TRBV24-1 and TRBJ1-2; 11 bases line up with TRBD1. Germline values: CDR1 KGHDR, CDR2 SFDVKD. The CDR3 consists of 14 residues. With V trimmed by 5 bases and J by 7 bases, 5 bases remained unmatched. The CDR3 coding sequence is TGTGCCACCAGTGGGGCGGACAGGGGGCTTGGCTACACCTTC. Its translation is CATSGADRGLGYTF.

V usage is TRBV24-1 and J usage is TRBJ2-3, with TRBD2 identical over 9 bases. V shed 5 bases and J 3 bases; nucleotides not matched to a gene: 5. This CDR3 has 15 residues. Germline V gene data show CDR1 as KGHDR and CDR2 as SFDVKD. The CDR3 here is CATSVSGSVTDTQYF. For the CDR3, the DNA is TGTGCCACCAGTGTTAGCGGGAGTGTTACAGATACGCAGTATTTT.

The V and J genes are TRBV27 and TRBJ1-6; 7 bases map to TRBD1. Germline V gene sequence: CDR1 MNHEY, CDR2 SMNVEV (reference sequence). Losses at the gene ends were 3 bases for V and 0 bases for J; bases not matched to a gene: 5. The CDR3 covers 17 residues. In DNA, the CDR3 is TGTGCCAGCAGTTTCCTACAGGGGAACTCCTATAATTCACCCCTCCACTTT. The encoded protein is CASSFLQGNSYNSPLHF.

V is TRBV6-6 and J is TRBJ2-3; TRBD2 matches 8 bases. The CDR3 is 16 amino acids. The V gene end was trimmed by 5 bases and the J gene end by 3 bases; junction bases not matched to a gene: 10. Germline assignment: CDR1 MNHNY and CDR2 SVGAGI (reference sequence). CDR3 sequence: CASSQKSGGLTDTQYF. The CDR3 bases are TGTGCCAGCAGTCAGAAGTCGGGGGGGCTAACAGATACGCAGTATTTT.

The chain uses TRBV10-3 and TRBJ1-5; D gene unclear. The CDR3 runs 17 residues. The V and J ends lost 2 bases and 5 bases respectively, with 19 bases between them. Germline CDR1 reads ENHRY; CDR2 reads SYGVKD. The CDR3 protein is CAISEREVGFCYQPQHF. The CDR3 coding sequence is TGTGCCATCAGTGAGCGGGAAGTGGGGTTTTGCTATCAGCCCCAGCATTTT.

The rearrangement links TRBV5-4 to TRBJ2-5, with 11 bases aligning to TRBD2. Germline-derived CDR1 and CDR2 are SGHNT and YYREEE (reference sequence). The CDR3 runs to 16 residues. V lost 4 bases, J lost 5 bases, and 10 bases stayed unmatched. This CDR3 is CASSPISGGAVETQYF. The CDR3 nucleotides read TGTGCCAGCAGCCCTATTAGCGGGGGGGCCGTGGAGACCCAGTACTTC.

This clone was observed a few times. The chain carries TRBV2 and TRBJ1-5; D is unclear. Per the germline V gene, CDR1 is SNHLY and CDR2 is FYNNEI. CDR3 length: 15 residues. Trimming took 9 bases from V and 0 from J, leaving 15 bases between them. CDR3 in DNA: TGTGCCAGTCGAGCGGAGGCATATAGCAATCAGCCCCAGCATTTT. It codes for CASRAEAYSNQPQHF.

This clone was observed a few times. The chain carries TRBV15 and TRBJ1-5; TRBD1 might be the D (5 bases). CDR1 LNHNV and CDR2 YYDKDF come from the germline V gene (reference sequence). This CDR3 is 14 amino acids long. Trimming took 0 bases from V and 5 from J, leaving 8 bases between them. The CDR3 DNA sequence: TGTGCCACCAGCAGAGATCAGGGTGATCAGCCCCAGCATTTT. It is translated as CATSRDQGDQPQHF.

This rearrangement joins TRBV19 to TRBJ1-1, with D perhaps TRBD1 (6 bases). The CDR3 is made up of 15 amino acids. The V end was cut by 7 bases, the J end by 3 bases, with 18 bases between. The germline V gene encodes CDR1 LNHDA and CDR2 SQIVND (reference sequence). DNA of the CDR3: TGTGCCAGTATACCATCGGGGGGCCTTGACACTGAAGCTTTCTTT. Amino acid sequence: CASIPSGGLDTEAFF. The whole variable domain, remainder taken from reference TRBV19 and TRBJ1-1, is DGGITQSPKYLFRKEGQNVTLSCEQNLNHDAMYWYRQDPGQGLRLIYYSQIVNDFQKGDIAEGYSVSREKKESFPLTVTSAQKNPTAFYLCASIPSGGLDTEAFFGQGTRLTVV.